The 14 T cell receptor delta chains below were found in one sample sequenced in a study of γδ T cells in repeated Plasmodium falciparum infection. Bulk repertoires came from Vgamma9/Vdelta2+ or Vdelta2-negative gammadelta T cells flow-sorted from PBMC. With CATT, TCRdb re-called clones from the multiplex PCR reads. The data contain 75,000 to 95,000 delta-chain clones, approximately 0.96% of them seen just once; the ten biggest clones take up nearly 10%. Specimen: gamma-delta T cells from blood. These receptors were obtained from a pool of human donors (malaria-infected and uninfected, not separated).

This clone was seen at least ten times. One base separates it from a far larger clone, so it is likely a read error. The chain is built from TRDV2 and TRDJ1; weak D call: TRDD3 (5 bases). Germline assignment: CDR1 GEAIGNYY and CDR2 EKD. This CDR3 contains 16 residues. The V end was cut by 5 bases, the J end by 0 bases, with 18 bases between. The CDR3 is CACGTLGHGYTDKLIF. The CDR3 nucleotides are TGTGCCTGTGGCACTCTGGGCCATGGCTACACCGATAAACTCATCTTT.

Concerning this clone: TCRdb attributes to this sequence the protein of a much larger clone, which differs from the DNA translation at residue 21; a read error is likely, and the protein displayed is translated from the DNA. The CDR3 protein is CALGEHCCRPSYSYGGYTDKPIF. CDR3 bases: TGTGCTCTTGGGGAACATTGTTGTAGGCCTTCCTACTCCTACGGGGGATACACCGATAAACCCATCTTT. For the V gene the call is TRDV1; the J gene has no call; TRDD3, the table's D call, lacks a check against the DNA. Germline values: CDR1 TSWWSYY, CDR2 QGS. The CDR3 runs to 23 residues.

Concerning this clone: A read error likely explains why the TCRdb protein, taken from a much larger clone, differs from this DNA's translation at residue 12; the protein shown is translated from the DNA. V gene TRDV1 combines with J gene TRDJ2; D remains unclear. TCRdb gives no J gene; it was assigned here by matching the DNA to germline. V was clipped by 6 bases and J by 9 bases, with 23 bases between them. Germline lookup yields CDR1 TSWWSYY and CDR2 QGS. The CDR3 sequence is 16 residues long. The CDR3 DNA reads TGTGCTCTTGGTGAAAGGGTATTTTCGGGTACAACACAACTCTTCTTT. Residues: CALGERVFSGTTQLFF.

This clone was counted a few times. This DNA's translation differs at residue 23 from TCRdb's protein, which comes from a much larger clone; a read error is likely, and the protein shown is translated from the DNA. This sequence joins TRAV38-2/DV8 and TRDJ1; TRDD3 matches 12 bases. The CDR3 loop spans 25 amino acids. CDR1 and CDR2 (germline): TSESDYY, QEAYKQQN. CDR3 protein: CAYRSVNFVKGDLLGDTGNTDKHIF. DNA for the CDR3: TGTGCTTATAGGAGCGTTAACTTCGTCAAAGGCGACCTCCTGGGGGATACGGGGAACACCGATAAACACATCTTT.

This clone showed up just a few times. This likely reflects a read error, since a far larger clone is one base away. Different DNA sequences within this sample yield the same CDR3. The V gene is TRDV1, the J gene TRDJ1, with 10 bases aligning to TRDD3. J lost 0 bases, V lost 5 bases, and 33 bases had no gene match. The CDR3 is 25 amino acids. From germline, CDR1 is TSWWSYY and CDR2 QGS. The CDR3 is CALGTQGLSPFFWGITSGYTDKLIF. In DNA, the CDR3 is TGTGCTCTTGGGACACAAGGCCTTTCACCTTTTTTCTGGGGGATAACATCTGGATACACCGATAAACTCATCTTT.

There are a few counts of this clone. A far larger clone differs by one base, so this is likely a read error. The same CDR3 also results from other DNA sequences found in this sample. A V gene of TRDV2 was called, but no J gene was assigned; the table's D gene call, TRDD3, was not cross checked with the DNA. Looked up from germline, CDR1 is GEAIGNYY and CDR2 is EKD. This CDR3 has 16 amino acids. CDR3 nucleotides: TGTGCCTGTGACACCAACCTAGGGGATACGGCCGATAAACTCATTTTT. Protein product: CACDTNLGDTADKLIF.

As to this clone: TCRdb attributes to this sequence the protein of a much larger clone, which differs from the DNA translation at residue 8; a read error is likely, and the protein displayed is translated from the DNA. V gene TRDV2 combines with J gene TRDJ1, with 10 bases fitting TRDD3. The J gene was not available in TCRdb and was assigned here by matching the DNA to germline segments. CDR1 and CDR2 from the germline V gene are GEAIGNYY and EKD. Trimming at V came to 3 bases and at J to 1 base, leaving 16 bases not matched to a gene. The CDR3 runs to 19 residues. The CDR3 is CACDPLTSTGGFSTDKLIF. CDR3 DNA: TGTGCCTGTGACCCCCTAACCAGTACTGGGGGATTCTCCACCGATAAACTCATCTTT.

By sample fraction, this clone is medium-sized. The same CDR3 is also encoded by other DNA sequences in this sample. The chain employs TRDV2 and TRDJ3; tentatively, D is TRDD3 (7 bases). This CDR3 contains 20 residues. Per the germline V gene, CDR1 is GEAIGNYY and CDR2 is EKD. V dropped 0 bases and J dropped 7 bases, with 24 bases sitting between them. The CDR3, as DNA: TGTGCCTGTGACACCTTAGGACTGGGGAAAATAGCAAGAGACACCCGACAGATGTTTTTC. Protein: CACDTLGLGKIARDTRQMFF.

This clone was counted a few times. The protein TCRdb lists belongs to a much larger clone and differs from this DNA's translation at residue 13, which points to a read error; the protein shown is made from the DNA. The J gene is TRDJ1, the V gene TRDV1, with 8 bases matching TRDD3. No J segment appears in TCRdb, so it was assigned here by matching the sequence to germline. Germline-derived CDR1 and CDR2 are TSWWSYY and QGS. The length of the CDR3 is 19 residues. The ends lost 1 base at V and 1 base at J; junction bases unmatched: 14. The CDR3 reads CALGEPCLRTGGPTDKLIF. CDR3 sequence (DNA): TGTGCTCTTGGGGAACCATGCCTACGGACTGGGGGCCCCACCGATAAACTCATCTTT.

This clone was counted at least ten times. This sample also contains other DNA sequences that code for the same CDR3. V gene TRDV1 combines with J gene TRDJ1; D is perhaps TRDD1 or TRDD2 (5 bases each). CDR3 length: 19 amino acids. Germline CDR1 and CDR2: TSWWSYY and QGS. Trimming took 4 bases from V and 4 from J, leaving 28 bases between them. The CDR3 DNA reads TGTGCTCTTGGGGGAATAGCCTTCGCCCGTACCTCTTTTGGCGATAAACTCATCTTT. Translation gives CALGGIAFARTSFGDKLIF.

This clone has at least ten counts. This specimen includes other DNA sequences encoding the same CDR3. The V call is TRDV1, the J call TRDJ1, with 12 bases that match TRDD3. Germline V gives CDR1 TSWWSYY, CDR2 QGS. This CDR3 is built from 18 residues. V was clipped by 0 bases and J by 0 bases; unmatched bases: 5. In DNA, the CDR3 is TGTGCTCTTGGGGAACTTGGTCACTGGGGGATACACACCGATAAACTCATCTTT. Translating it yields CALGELGHWGIHTDKLIF.

This clone showed up just a few times. A far larger clone is one nucleotide away, so this likely arose from a read error. Different DNA sequences within this sample yield the same CDR3. V and J are TRDV2 and TRDJ1; 9 bases match TRDD3. The J gene, missing from TCRdb, was assigned here through DNA to germline matching. V was pared by 5 bases and J by 0 bases, with 9 bases of the junction left unmatched. CDR1 is GEAIGNYY and CDR2 is EKD in the germline V gene. This CDR3 contains 16 residues. The CDR3 DNA reads TGTGCCTGTGTCAGTACTGGGGGAGCATACACCGATAAACTCATCTTT. Amino acid sequence: CACVSTGGAYTDKLIF.

In this sample, this clone turned up many times. The protein recorded in TCRdb matches a much larger clone and deviates from this DNA's translation at residue 16, suggesting a read error; the protein here is obtained by translating the DNA. This chain connects TRDV2 to TRDJ1; 7 bases align to TRDD3. No J gene is reported in TCRdb; it was inferred here by comparing the DNA with germline. The CDR3 loop spans 19 amino acids. Germline V gene lookup returns CDR1 GEAIGNYY and CDR2 EKD. CDR3 amino acids: CACDTVGGYDNDYTDRLIF. The CDR3 nucleotides are TGTGCCTGTGACACGGTTGGTGGATACGACAACGACTACACCGATAGACTCATCTTT.

In the case of this clone: With a far larger clone one base away, a read error is the likely cause. The sample contains more than one DNA sequence encoding this CDR3. V usage is TRDV1 and J usage is TRDJ1; the match to TRDD3 covers 11 bases. The J gene comes from matching the DNA to germline here; TCRdb lacks it. The CDR3 is 18 residues long. Germline CDR1 TSWWSYY, CDR2 QGS. The CDR3 DNA sequence: TGCGCTCTTGGGGAAAGGGGCTTTGGGGGATACGCCACCGATAAACTCATCTTT. This encodes CALGERGFGGYATDKLIF.